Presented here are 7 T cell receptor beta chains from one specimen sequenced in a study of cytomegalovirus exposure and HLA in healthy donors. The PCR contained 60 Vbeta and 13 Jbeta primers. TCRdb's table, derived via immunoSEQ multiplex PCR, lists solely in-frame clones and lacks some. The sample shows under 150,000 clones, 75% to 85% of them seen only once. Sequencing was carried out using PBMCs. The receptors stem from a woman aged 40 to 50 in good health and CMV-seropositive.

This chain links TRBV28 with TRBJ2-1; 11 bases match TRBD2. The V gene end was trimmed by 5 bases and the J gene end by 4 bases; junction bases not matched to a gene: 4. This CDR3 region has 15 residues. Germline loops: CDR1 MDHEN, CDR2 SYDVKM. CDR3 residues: CASSRGTSGYNEQFF. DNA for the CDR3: TGTGCCAGCAGTAGAGGGACTAGCGGTTACAATGAGCAGTTCTTC.

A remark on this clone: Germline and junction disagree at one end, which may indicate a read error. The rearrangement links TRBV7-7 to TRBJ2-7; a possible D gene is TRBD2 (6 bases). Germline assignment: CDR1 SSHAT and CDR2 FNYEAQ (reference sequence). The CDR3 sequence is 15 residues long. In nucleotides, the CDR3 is TGTGCTAGCAGCTTAGGGACTGGCGTCCCCTACGAGCAGTACTTC. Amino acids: CASSLGTGVPYEQYF.

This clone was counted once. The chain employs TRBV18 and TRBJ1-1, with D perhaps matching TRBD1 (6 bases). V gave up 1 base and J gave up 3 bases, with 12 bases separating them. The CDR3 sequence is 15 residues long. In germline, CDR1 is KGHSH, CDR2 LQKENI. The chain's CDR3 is CASSPLQGFDTEAFF. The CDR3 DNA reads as TGTGCCAGCTCACCACTACAGGGTTTTGACACTGAAGCTTTCTTT.

In nucleotides, the CDR3 is TGTGCCAGCTCACCCGGGACAGGGGGCGTGTACGAGCAGTACTTC. Translation gives CASSPGTGGVYEQYF. The chain carries TRBV18 and TRBJ2-7; TRBD1 aligns across 12 bases. In germline, CDR1 is KGHSH, CDR2 LQKENI. V was clipped by 3 bases and J by 4 bases; unmatched bases: 4. This CDR3 is built from 15 residues.

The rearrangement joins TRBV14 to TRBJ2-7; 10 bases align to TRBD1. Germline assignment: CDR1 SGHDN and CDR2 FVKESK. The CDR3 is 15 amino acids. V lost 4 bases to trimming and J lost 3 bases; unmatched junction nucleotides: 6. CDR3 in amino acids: CASSLFGQGGYEQYF. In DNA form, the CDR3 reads TGTGCCAGCAGCCTATTCGGACAGGGGGGCTACGAGCAGTACTTC.

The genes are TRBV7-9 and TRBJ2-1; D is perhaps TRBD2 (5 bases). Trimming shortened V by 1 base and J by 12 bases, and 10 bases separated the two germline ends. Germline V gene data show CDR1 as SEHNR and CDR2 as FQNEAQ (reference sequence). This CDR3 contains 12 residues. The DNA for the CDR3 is TGTGCCAGCAGCTTAGGGCGGAGCGGGCAGTTCTTC. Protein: CASSLGRSGQFF.

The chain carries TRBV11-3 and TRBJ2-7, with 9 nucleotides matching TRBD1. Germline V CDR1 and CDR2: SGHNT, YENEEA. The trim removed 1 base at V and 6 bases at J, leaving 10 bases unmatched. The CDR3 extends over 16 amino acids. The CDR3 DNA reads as TGTGCCAGCAGCTTAGCCGGGACAGGGAGTCCGGGCGAGCAGTACTTC. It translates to CASSLAGTGSPGEQYF. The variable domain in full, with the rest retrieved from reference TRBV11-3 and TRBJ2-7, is EAGVVQSPRYKIIEKKQPVAFWCNPISGHNTLYWYLQNLGQGPELLIRYENEEAVDDSQLPKDRFSAERLKGVDSTLKIQPAELGDSAVYLCASSLAGTGSPGEQYFGPGTRLTVT.